This T cell receptor beta chain was documented in a study of spatial heterogeneity in lung cancer. Across the study: Mean representation of each unique TCR and UMI combination in the raw reads exceeded ten occurrences.

This clonotype was recorded at least ten times. Per germline, CDR1 SGHRS and CDR2 YFSETQ. The CDR3 spans 16 residues. J gave up 3 bases and V 0 bases, and 7 bases lay outside the gene matches. TCRdb called the 5' RACE reads again in MiXCR, with one record for every CDR3 protein. The table lists under 30,000 distinct CDR3 sequences, approximately 4.6% of them singletons. Time point reported: sample taken at primary tumor resection. The TCR sequence derives from a male donor with early-stage non-small cell lung cancer. The J gene is TRBJ2-7, the V gene TRBV5-1; 9 nucleotides align to TRBD1. The source was PBMCs, collected at surgery. The CDR3 DNA sequence: TGCGCCAGCAGCTTGGCCTCCGGGACAGGGAGCTACGAGCAGTACTTC. This encodes CASSLASGTGSYEQYF.